The present entry profiles one T cell receptor beta chain with its context. Its antigen is currently unknown. A much more abundant neighbour one base away suggests this may be a read error. These data come from a study of blood T cells in healthy people across ages. General study results and limits: Changes seen in expanded clonotypes were possibly confounded by donor CMV status left unknown. Naive T cell percentage by flow cytometry tracked strongly with beta diversity. Age brought a roughly linear fall in TCR beta diversity measured per million T cells.

Through a sample-barcoded 5' primer and a J-beta primer mix, a second PCR was run for roughly 7 to 12 cycles. TCRdb called the 5' RACE reads again in MiXCR, with one record for every CDR3 protein. Of about 650,000 distinct CDR3 sequences listed, approximately 30% are singletons. The source is a woman at least 80 years old in good health. Sequences were obtained from blood.

CDR3 in amino acids: CSAEGGEETQFF. The CDR3 DNA sequence: TGCAGTGCCGAGGGGGGGGAAGAGACCCAGTTCTTC. The V gene is TRBV20-1, the J gene TRBJ2-1; possible D gene TRBD2, 7 bases. Germline V gives CDR1 DFQATT, CDR2 SNEGSKA (reference sequence). This CDR3 region has 12 residues. V shed 6 bases and J shed 13 bases, with 19 bases lying between them.